This TCR beta chain is drawn from a study of human thymus T cells. The CDR3 has 11 amino acids. Germline assignment: CDR1 DFQATT and CDR2 SNEGSKA (reference sequence). V was pared by 1 base and J by 8 bases, with 5 bases between. Thymic material originated from resections removed in the course of corrective heart surgery. Healthy Finnish infants having corrective surgery for congenital heart defects served as donors. Notes on this clone: Its antigen is undetermined.

Produced via immunoSEQ multiplex PCR; TCRdb's table is partial and in-frame only. The sample has 70,000 to 75,000 clones; around 95% are singletons. Findings and limits, study-wide: Blood and thymic repertoires both appeared biased in V and J gene usage.

This TCR came from a girl under three years old with a congenital heart defect but otherwise immunologically healthy. The sample comprised thymus tissue. The gene calls are TRBV20-1 and TRBJ1-4; maybe TRBD1 (5 bases). CDR3 protein: CSARGQEKLFF. CDR3 DNA sequence: TGCAGTGCTAGAGGACAGGAAAAACTGTTTTTT.